The 5 T cell receptor beta chains given below trace back to one sample, sequenced in a study of T cell responses to AZD1222 COVID-19 vaccine. The data were produced by immunoSEQ multiplex PCR, yet TCRdb's version contains in-frame clones alone and is incomplete. The table has roughly 100,000 clones, roughly 91% seen once; the top ten hold around 4.8%. The source was peripheral blood, collected on day 0 of AZD1222 vaccination. All receptors come from an adult in good health.

The chain recombines TRBV2 with TRBJ2-1; D is ambiguous. Trimming pared 2 bases from V and 10 bases from J, leaving 9 bases between. The V gene's germline CDR1 is SNHLY and CDR2 FYNNEI. The CDR3 spans 12 residues. CDR3 in amino acids: CASSEFDPEQFF. CDR3 in DNA: TGTGCCAGCAGTGAATTTGACCCCGAGCAGTTCTTC. The full variable domain, with the rest looked up from reference TRBV2 and TRBJ2-1, is EPEVTQTPSHQVTQMGQEVILRCVPISNHLYFYWYRQILGQKVEFLVSFYNNEISEKSEIFDDQFSVERPDGSNFTLKIRSTKLEDSAMYFCASSEFDPEQFFGPGTRLTVL.

The gene calls are TRBV19 and TRBJ1-2; 7 bases agree with TRBD1. Per the germline V gene, CDR1 is LNHDA and CDR2 is SQIVND (reference sequence). CDR3 length: 17 residues. V shed 2 bases, J shed 8 bases, and the junction held 17 bases outside the gene matches. CDR3 sequence reads: CASSIRRAIRGGAGYTF. For the CDR3, the DNA is TGTGCCAGTAGTATAAGGAGAGCAATTCGAGGGGGCGCGGGCTACACCTTC.

V gene TRBV7-3 combines with J gene TRBJ2-7; TRBD1 agrees at 8 bases. Per the germline V gene, CDR1 is SGHTA and CDR2 is FQGTGA. Germline trimming cut 2 bases from V and 6 bases from J; bases unmatched to any gene: 3. The CDR3 covers 13 residues. The CDR3 loop reads CASSLETGVEQYF. CDR3 DNA sequence: TGTGCCAGCAGCTTAGAGACAGGGGTCGAGCAGTACTTC.

The chain recombines TRBV9 with TRBJ1-1; D is undetermined. The V gene lost 2 bases and the J gene lost 0 bases, with 5 bases spanning the gap. The CDR3 loop spans 13 amino acids. The germline V gene has CDR1 SGDLS and CDR2 YYNGEE. CDR3 amino acids: CASSVLMNTEAFF. CDR3 nucleotides: TGTGCCAGCAGCGTTTTGATGAACACTGAAGCTTTCTTT.

V and J are TRBV7-2 and TRBJ2-1; 13 nucleotides match TRBD2. The V gene's germline CDR1 is SGHTA and CDR2 FQGNSA. V was pared by 6 bases and J by 7 bases, with 3 bases of the junction left unmatched. The CDR3 contains 14 residues. CDR3 in amino acids: CASRTGLAGNEQFF. The DNA for the CDR3 is TGTGCCAGCAGAACGGGACTAGCGGGGAATGAGCAGTTCTTC.